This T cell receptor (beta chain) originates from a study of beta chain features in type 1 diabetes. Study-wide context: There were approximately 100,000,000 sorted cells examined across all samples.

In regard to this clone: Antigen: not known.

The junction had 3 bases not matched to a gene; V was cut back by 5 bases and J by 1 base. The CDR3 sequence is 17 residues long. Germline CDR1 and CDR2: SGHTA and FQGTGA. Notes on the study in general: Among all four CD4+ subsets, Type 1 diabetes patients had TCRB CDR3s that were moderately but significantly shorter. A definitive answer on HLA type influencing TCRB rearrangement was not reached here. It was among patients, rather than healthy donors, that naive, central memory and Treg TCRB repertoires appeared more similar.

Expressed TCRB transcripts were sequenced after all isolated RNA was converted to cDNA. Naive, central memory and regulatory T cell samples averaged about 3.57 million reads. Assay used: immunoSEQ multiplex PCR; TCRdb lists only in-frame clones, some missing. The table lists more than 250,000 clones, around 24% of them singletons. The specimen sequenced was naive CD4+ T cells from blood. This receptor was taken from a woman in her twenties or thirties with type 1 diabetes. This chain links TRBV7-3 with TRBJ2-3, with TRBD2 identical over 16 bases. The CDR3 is CASSIGTSGRGTDTQYF. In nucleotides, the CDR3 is TGTGCCAGCAGCATAGGGACTAGCGGGAGGGGCACAGATACGCAGTATTTT. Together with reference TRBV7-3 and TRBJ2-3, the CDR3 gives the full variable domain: GAGVSQTPSNKVTEKGKYVELRCDPISGHTALYWYRQSLGQGPEFLIYFQGTGAADDSGLPNDRFFAVRPEGSVSTLKIQRTERGDSAVYLCASSIGTSGRGTDTQYFGPGTRLTVL.